Listed below are T cell receptor beta chains from one sample, sequenced in a study of blood T cell repertoires in COVID-19. Repertoires were generated with immunoSEQ multiplex PCR, while TCRdb's copy carries only in-frame clones and drops some. The sample has about 140,000 clones; approximately 90% are singletons. The sample comprised peripheral blood. The receptors here all came from a human donor in a cohort sampled during active COVID-19. CDR3s leave out the opening cysteine and the closing phenylalanine or tryptophan. A D gene is named only where the DNA matches it firmly.

V,D,CDR3
TRBV25-1,TRBD1,ASSAGRDRAAF
TRBV7-2,TRBD1,ASSSRGRGQTFTDTQY
TRBV6-2/TRBV6-3,TRBD1,ASSYLRTGDYEQY
TRBV5-8,NA,ASSYSFTNTGELF
TRBV4-2,TRBD2,ASSQTSGGPHYSSSYNEQF
TRBV5-1,TRBD1,ASSGGTGDSPLH
TRBV27,NA,ASRLGSGNNEQF
TRBV5-1,TRBD1,ASSSDRATGELF
TRBV2,TRBD1,ASGRGQGGTQY
TRBV7-2,TRBD1,ASSLFPPGGHSGANVLT
TRBV14,NA,ASSLGAANEQF
TRBV9,TRBD2,ASSGRAGGAADTQY
TRBV30,TRBD1,AWDRGPPFYEQY
TRBV6-2/TRBV6-3,TRBD1,ASSYTDPIRTGLTNTGELF
TRBV7-9,NA,ASSPDRSNQPQH
TRBV29-1,TRBD2,SVEPSGVLNEQF
TRBV7-3,NA,ASSFRQLETQY
TRBV19,TRBD1,ASSTGQGNQPQH
TRBV5-5,NA,ASSLVGPSTNTIY
TRBV20-1,TRBD1,SASRSGQGAKNIQY